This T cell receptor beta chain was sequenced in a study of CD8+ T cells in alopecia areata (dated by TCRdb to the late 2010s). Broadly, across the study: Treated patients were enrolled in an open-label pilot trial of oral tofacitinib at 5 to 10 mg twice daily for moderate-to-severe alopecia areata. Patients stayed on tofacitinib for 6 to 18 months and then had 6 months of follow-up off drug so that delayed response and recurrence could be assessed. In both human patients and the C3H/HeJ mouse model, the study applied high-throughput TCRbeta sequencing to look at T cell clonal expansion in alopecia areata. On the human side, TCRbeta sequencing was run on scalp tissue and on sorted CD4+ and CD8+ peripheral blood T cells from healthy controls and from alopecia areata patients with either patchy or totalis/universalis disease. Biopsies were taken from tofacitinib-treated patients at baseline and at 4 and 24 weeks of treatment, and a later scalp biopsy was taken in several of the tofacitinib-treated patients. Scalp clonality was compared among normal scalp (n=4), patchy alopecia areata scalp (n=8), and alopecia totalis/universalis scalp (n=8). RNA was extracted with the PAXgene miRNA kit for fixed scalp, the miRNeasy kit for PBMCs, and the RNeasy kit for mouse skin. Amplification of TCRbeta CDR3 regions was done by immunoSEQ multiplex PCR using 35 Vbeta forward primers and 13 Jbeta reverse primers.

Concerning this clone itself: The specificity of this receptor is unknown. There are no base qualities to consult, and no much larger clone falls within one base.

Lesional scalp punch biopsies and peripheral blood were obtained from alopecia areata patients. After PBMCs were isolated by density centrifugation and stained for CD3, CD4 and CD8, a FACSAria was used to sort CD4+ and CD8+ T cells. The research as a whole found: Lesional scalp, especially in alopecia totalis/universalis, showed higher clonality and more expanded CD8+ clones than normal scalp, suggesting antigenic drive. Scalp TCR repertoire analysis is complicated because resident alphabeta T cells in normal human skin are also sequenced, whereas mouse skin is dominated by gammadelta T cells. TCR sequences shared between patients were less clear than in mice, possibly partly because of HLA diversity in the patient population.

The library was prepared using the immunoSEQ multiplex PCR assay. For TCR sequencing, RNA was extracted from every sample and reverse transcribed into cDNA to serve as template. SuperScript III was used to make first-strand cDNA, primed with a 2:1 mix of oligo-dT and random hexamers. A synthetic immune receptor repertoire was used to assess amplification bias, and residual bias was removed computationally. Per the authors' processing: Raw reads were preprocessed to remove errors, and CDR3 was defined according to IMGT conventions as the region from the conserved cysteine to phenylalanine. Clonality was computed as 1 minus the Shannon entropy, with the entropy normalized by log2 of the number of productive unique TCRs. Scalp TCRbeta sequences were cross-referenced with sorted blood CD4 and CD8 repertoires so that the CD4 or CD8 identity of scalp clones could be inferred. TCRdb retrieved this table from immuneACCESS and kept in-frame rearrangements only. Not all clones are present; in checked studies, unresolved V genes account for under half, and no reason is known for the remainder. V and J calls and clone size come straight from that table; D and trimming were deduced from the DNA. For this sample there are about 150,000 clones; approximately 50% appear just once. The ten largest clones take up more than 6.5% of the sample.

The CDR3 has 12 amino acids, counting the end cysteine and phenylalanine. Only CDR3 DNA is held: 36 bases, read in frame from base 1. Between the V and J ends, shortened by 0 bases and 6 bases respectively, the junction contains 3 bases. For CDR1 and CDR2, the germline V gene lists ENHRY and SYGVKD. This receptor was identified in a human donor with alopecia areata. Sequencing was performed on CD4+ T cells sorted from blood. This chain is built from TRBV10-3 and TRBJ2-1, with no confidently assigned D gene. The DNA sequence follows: TGTGCCATCAGTGAGTCGGCCAATGAGCAGTTCTTC. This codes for CAISESANEQFF.